This TCR beta chain comes out of a study of memory CD4+ T cells and cytomegalovirus serostatus. Here immunoSEQ multiplex PCR was the method, and the copy in TCRdb shows in-frame clones only, minus some. This table has approximately 70,000 clones, around 76% appearing once. The sort gate was single viable CD3+CD4+CD8-CD45RO+ cells for memory CD4+ T cells. CD4+ T cells were isolated by positive magnetic selection. This CDR3 region has 15 residues. This clone was recorded only once. Its antigen is still unknown. General study points: CD4+ memory repertoires contained 67 of 164 reported CMV TCRbeta sequences.

This receptor was taken from an adult in good health and CMV-seropositive. This chain links TRBV21-1 with TRBJ2-7; the DNA was not compared with TRBD1, the D call given in the table. TRBV21-1 is labeled a pseudogene. Sequencing was performed on memory CD4+ T cells from blood. CDR3 in amino acids: CASSKGVQGAYEQYF. The CDR3 nucleotides are TGTGCCAGCAGCAAAGGGGTACAGGGGGCCTACGAGCAGTACTTC.